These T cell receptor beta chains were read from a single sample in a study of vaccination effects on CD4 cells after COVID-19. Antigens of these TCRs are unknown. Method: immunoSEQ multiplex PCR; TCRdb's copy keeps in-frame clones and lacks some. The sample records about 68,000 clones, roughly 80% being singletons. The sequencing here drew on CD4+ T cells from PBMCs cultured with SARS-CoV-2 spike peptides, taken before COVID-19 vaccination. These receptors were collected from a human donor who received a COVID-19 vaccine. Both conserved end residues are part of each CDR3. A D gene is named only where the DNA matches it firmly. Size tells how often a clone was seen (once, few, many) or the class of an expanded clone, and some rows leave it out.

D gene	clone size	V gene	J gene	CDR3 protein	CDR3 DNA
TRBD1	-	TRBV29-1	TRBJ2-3	CSASRRDRGSDTQYF	TGCAGCGCCTCGCGTCGGGACAGGGGCTCAGATACGCAGTATTTT
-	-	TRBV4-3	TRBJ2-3	CASSQDRPTDTQYF	TGCGCCAGCAGCCAGGACAGACCCACAGATACGCAGTATTTT
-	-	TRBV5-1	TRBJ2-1	CASSSTVTSSYNEQFF	TGCGCCAGCAGCTCAACCGTGACCAGCTCCTACAATGAGCAGTTCTTC
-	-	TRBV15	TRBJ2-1	CATSSTPRSYYNEQFF	TGTGCCACCAGCAGCACACCGCGAAGTTATTACAATGAGCAGTTCTTC
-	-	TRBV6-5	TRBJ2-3	CASSSPAGIRGDTQYF	TGTGCCAGCAGTTCCCCCGCCGGTATTAGGGGAGATACGCAGTATTTT
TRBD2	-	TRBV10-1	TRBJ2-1	CASGPTSGEQFF	TGCGCCAGCGGCCCGACTAGCGGGGAGCAGTTCTTC
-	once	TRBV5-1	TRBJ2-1	CASSPSAMGAHNEQFF	TGCGCCAGCAGCCCCTCGGCTATGGGGGCACACAATGAGCAGTTCTTC
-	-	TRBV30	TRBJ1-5	CAWSRDLQPQHF	TGTGCCTGGAGCAGGGACCTACAGCCCCAGCATTTT
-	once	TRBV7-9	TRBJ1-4	CASSPGGIREKLFF	TGTGCCAGCAGCCCCGGGGGGATCCGGGAAAAACTGTTTTTT
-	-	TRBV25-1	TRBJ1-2	CASSQPEPPGYTF	TGTGCCAGCAGCCAGCCTGAACCGCCTGGCTACACCTTC
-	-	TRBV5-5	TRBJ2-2	CASSFGLGANTGELFF	TGTGCCAGCAGCTTCGGGTTAGGGGCGAACACCGGGGAGCTGTTTTTT
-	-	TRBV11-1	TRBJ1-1	CASSSGQTLSDEAFF	TGTGCCAGCAGCTCCGGACAGACACTTTCCGATGAAGCTTTCTTT
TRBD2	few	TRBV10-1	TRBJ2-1	CASRATSGGPEQFF	TGCGCCAGCAGAGCAACTAGCGGGGGACCCGAGCAGTTCTTC
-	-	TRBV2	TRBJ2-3	CASSEVSLTAHTDTQYF	TGTGCCAGCAGTGAAGTGAGCTTAACAGCCCACACAGATACGCAGTATTTT
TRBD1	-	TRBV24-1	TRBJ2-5	CATSDPGQGKTQYF	TGTGCCACCAGTGACCCCGGACAGGGAAAGACCCAGTACTTC
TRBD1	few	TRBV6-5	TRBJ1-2	CASQTGGLGYTF	TGTGCCAGTCAGACAGGGGGTTTAGGCTACACCTTC
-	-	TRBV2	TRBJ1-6	CASSEGVTWVDNSPLHF	TGTGCCAGCAGTGAAGGGGTCACGTGGGTCGATAATTCACCCCTCCACTTT
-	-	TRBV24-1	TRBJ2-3	CATSDPPGTQYF	TGTGCCACCAGTGACCCGCCGGGTACGCAGTATTTT
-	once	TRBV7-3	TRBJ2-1	CASSFSGNNEQFF	TGTGCCAGCAGCTTCTCCGGGAACAATGAGCAGTTCTTC
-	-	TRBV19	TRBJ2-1	CASSRGNEQFF	TGTGCCAGTAGTCGGGGAAATGAGCAGTTCTTC